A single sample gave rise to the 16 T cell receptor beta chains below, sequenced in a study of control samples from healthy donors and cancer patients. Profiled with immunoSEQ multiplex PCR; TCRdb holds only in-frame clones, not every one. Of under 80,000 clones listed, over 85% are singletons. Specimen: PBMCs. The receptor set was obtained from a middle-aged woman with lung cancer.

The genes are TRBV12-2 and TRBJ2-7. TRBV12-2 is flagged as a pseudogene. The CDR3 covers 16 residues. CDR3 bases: TGTGCAAGTCGCTCCTCCTCTACAAAGACCTCCTACGAGCAGTACTTC. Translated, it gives CASRSSSTKTSYEQYF.

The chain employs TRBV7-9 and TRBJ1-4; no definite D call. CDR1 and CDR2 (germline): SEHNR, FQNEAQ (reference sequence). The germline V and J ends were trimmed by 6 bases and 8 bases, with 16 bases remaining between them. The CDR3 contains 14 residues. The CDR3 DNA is TGTGCCAGCAGTCCTGTTCCACGAGGGGAAAAACTGTTTTTT. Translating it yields CASSPVPRGEKLFF.

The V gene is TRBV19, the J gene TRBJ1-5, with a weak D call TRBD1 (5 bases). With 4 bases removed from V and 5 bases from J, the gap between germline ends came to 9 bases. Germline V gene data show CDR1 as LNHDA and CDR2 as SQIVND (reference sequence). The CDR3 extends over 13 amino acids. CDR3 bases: TGTGCCAGTAGTAAACAGGATTATCAGCCCCAGCATTTT. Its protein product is CASSKQDYQPQHF. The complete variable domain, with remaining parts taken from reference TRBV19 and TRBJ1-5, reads DGGITQSPKYLFRKEGQNVTLSCEQNLNHDAMYWYRQDPGQGLRLIYYSQIVNDFQKGDIAEGYSVSREKKESFPLTVTSAQKNPTAFYLCASSKQDYQPQHFGDGTRLSIL.

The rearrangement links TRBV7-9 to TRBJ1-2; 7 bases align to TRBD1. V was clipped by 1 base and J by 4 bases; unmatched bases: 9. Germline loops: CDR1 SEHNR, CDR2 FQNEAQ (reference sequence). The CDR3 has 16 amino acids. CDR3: CASSLVGTGVGYGYTF. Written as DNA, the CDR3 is TGTGCCAGCAGCTTAGTCGGAACAGGGGTGGGCTATGGCTACACCTTC.

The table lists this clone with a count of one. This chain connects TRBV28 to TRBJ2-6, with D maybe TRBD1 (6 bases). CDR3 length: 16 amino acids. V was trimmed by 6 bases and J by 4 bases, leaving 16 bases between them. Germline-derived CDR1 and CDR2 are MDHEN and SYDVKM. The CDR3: CASSRQGLHGANVLTF. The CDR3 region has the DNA TGTGCCAGCAGCCGTCAGGGGCTCCACGGGGCCAACGTCCTGACTTTC.

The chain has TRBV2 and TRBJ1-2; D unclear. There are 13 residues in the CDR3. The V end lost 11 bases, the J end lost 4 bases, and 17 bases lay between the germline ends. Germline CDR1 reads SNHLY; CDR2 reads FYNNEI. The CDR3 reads CALLREAPYGYTF. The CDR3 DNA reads TGTGCCCTCCTCCGGGAGGCACCCTATGGCTACACCTTC.

Here the CDR3 DNA reads TGTGCCAGCAGCCCCGGGACCCACGAAAGGACCATATATTTT. This encodes CASSPGTHERTIYF. The V call is TRBV28, the J call TRBJ1-3; D possibly corresponds to TRBD1 (5 bases). The V and J ends lost 6 bases and 10 bases respectively, with 19 bases between them. CDR1 and CDR2 from the germline V gene are MDHEN and SYDVKM. The CDR3 is 14 amino acids.

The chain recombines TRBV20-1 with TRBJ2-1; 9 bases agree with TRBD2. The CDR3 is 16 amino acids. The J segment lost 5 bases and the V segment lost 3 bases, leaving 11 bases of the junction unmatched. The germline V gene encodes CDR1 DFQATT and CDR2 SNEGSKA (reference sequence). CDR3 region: CSASGSGGLPNNEQFF. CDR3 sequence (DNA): TGCAGTGCTAGTGGTAGCGGGGGCCTTCCTAACAATGAGCAGTTCTTC.

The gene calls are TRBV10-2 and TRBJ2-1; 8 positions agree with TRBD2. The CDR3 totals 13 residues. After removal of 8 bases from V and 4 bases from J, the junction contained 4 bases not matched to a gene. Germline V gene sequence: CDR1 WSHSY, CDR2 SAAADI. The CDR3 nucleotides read TGCGCCAGCGGCCCTAGCGGGTACAATGAGCAGTTCTTC. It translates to CASGPSGYNEQFF.

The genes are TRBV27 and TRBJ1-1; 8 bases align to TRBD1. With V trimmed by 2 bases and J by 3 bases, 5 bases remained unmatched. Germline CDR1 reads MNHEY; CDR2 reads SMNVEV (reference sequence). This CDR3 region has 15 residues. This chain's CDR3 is CASSLGQGWHTEAFF. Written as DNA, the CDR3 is TGTGCCAGCAGTTTAGGACAGGGTTGGCACACTGAAGCTTTCTTT.

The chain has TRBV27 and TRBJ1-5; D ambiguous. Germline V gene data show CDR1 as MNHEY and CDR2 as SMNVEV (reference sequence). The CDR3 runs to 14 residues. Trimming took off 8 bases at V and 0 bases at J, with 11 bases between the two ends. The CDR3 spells CASGPFGSNQPQHF. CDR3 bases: TGTGCCAGCGGTCCGTTCGGTAGCAATCAGCCCCAGCATTTT.

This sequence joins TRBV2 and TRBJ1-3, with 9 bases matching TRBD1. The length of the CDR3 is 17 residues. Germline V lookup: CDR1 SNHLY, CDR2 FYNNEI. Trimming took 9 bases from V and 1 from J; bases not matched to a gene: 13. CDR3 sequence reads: CASDFRGTGISGNTIYF. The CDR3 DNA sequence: TGTGCCAGTGATTTTAGGGGGACAGGGATATCTGGAAACACCATATATTTT.

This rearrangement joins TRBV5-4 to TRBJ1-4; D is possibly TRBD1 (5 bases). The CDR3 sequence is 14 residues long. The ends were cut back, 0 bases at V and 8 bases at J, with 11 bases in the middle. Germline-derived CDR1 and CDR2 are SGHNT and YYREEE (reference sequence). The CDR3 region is CASSLGREREKLFF. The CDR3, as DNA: TGTGCCAGCAGCTTGGGCAGGGAGCGGGAAAAACTGTTTTTT.

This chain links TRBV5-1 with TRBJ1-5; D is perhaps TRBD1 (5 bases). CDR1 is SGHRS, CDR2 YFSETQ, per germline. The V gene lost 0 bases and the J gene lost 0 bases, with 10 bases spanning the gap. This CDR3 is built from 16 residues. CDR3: CASSLAPGGSNQPQHF. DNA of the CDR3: TGCGCCAGCAGCTTGGCCCCTGGGGGTAGCAATCAGCCCCAGCATTTT.

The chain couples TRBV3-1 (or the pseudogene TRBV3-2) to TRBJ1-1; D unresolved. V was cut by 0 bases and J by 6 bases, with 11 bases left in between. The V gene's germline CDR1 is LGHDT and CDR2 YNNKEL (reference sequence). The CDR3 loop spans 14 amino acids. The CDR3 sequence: CASSQEGRLAEAFF. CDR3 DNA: TGTGCCAGCAGCCAAGAAGGTCGGCTCGCTGAAGCTTTCTTT.

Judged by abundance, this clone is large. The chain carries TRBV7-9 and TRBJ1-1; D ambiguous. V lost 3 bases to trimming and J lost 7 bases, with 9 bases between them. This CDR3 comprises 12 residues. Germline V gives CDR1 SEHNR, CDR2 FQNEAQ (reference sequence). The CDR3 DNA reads TGTGCCAGCAGCTTCGGCCCAAATGAAGCTTTCTTT. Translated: CASSFGPNEAFF.